In this sample, the clone carrying this T cell receptor (beta chain) turned up a few times. This sample is drawn from a study of T cells in Graves' hyperthyroidism and ophthalmopathy. Researchers took RNA transcripts and amplified the TCR beta CDR3 regions from them. HTBI primers drove first-round RT-PCR of the TCR CDR3. TCRdb redid the calling of the multiplex PCR reads with MiXCR, one entry per CDR3 protein. The sample gives approximately 690,000 distinct CDR3 sequences, less than 25% of which show up once; 34% is in the top ten. The CDR3 runs 15 residues. V lost 3 bases and J lost 4, with 15 bases in between. From germline, CDR1 is KGHSH and CDR2 LQKENI. The study excluded patients with uncontrolled infection, other autoimmune disease, pregnancy or lactation.

Source material: blood. The chain has TRBV18 and TRBJ2-5, with a tentative D call TRBD2 (5 bases). This receptor was taken from a man aged 25 to 45 with Graves' ophthalmopathy. As DNA, the CDR3 is TGTGCCAGCTCACCGACTGGACTCGGCGTAGAGACCCAGTACTTC. It encodes CASSPTGLGVETQYF.